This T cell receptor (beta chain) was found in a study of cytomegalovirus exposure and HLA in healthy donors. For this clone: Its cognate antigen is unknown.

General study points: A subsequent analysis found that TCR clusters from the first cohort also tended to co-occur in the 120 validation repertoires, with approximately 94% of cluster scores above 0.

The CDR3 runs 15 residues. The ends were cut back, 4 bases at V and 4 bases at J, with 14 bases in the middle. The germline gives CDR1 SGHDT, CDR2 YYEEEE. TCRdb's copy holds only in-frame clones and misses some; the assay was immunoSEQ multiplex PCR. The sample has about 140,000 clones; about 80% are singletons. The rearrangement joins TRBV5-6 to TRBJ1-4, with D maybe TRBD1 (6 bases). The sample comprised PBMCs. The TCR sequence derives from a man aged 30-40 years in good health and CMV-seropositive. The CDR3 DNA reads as TGTGCCAGCAGCCGGGGGGGGGCTGGTAATGAAAAACTGTTTTTT. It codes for CASSRGGAGNEKLFF.